This T cell receptor (beta chain) was sequenced for a study of shared clonotypes between healthy human individuals. Concerning this clone itself: No antigen is known for it. Within the sample, other DNA sequences also encode this same CDR3.

Per the germline V gene, CDR1 is MNHNS and CDR2 is SASEGT. The V and J ends lost 5 bases and 8 bases respectively, with 9 bases between them. The CDR3 runs 12 residues. The authors distributed each subset's genomic DNA evenly over several immunoSEQ plates. Using immunoSEQ multiplex PCR, the repertoire was profiled, and TCRdb retains in-frame clones only, with some absent. The sample lists 2 million to 3 million clones; around 94% were seen once. Negatively enriched CD4+ T cells were divided by CD45RA into naive and memory. Overall study results and limits: Represented genetic and exposure-history diversity was restricted by having few donors.

The sequenced material came from naive CD4+ T cells sorted from blood. The subset is: CD45RA+ positively selected. V is TRBV6-1 and J is TRBJ1-4; possibly TRBD1 for D (6 bases). The clonotype comes from a man between 18 and 29 years old in good health. Here the CDR3 DNA reads TGTGCCAGCAGTCTAACAGGGGAAAAACTGTTTTTT. Residues: CASSLTGEKLFF.